This T cell receptor beta chain derives from a study of immune heterogeneity within non-small cell lung tumors. Whole-study context: There was 1 tumor not otherwise specified, along with around eleven non-squamous carcinomas and a few squamous cell carcinomas. General observations from the study: For the most part, the T-cell receptor beta clonotypes present at high frequency were distinct from one individual patient to the next. Within each patient, tumor sites shared identical dominant CDR3 beta clonotypes and also held site-unique high-frequency clones. Higher local tumor mutational burden went with moderately higher local T-cell clonality, R about 0.3.

Bulk tumor genomic DNA constituted the template, at 550 to 750 ng per sample. Surgical sampling yielded several biopsies per primary tumor (spaced far apart). Curative surgery was performed on patients who had untreated, newly diagnosed non-small cell lung cancer. V was shortened by 4 bases and J by 8 bases, with 17 bases between the two germline ends. CDR3 length: 14 amino acids. This clonotype has a count of ten or more. Antigen: not known. The authors amplified TCR beta CDR3 by multiplex PCR with 32 V and 13 J primers. TCRdb processed the multiplex PCR reads anew with MiXCR; each CDR3 protein has one entry. The sample holds about 15,000 distinct CDR3 sequences, roughly 30% seen once.

Material: lung tumor tissue. This sequence joins TRBV12-3 or TRBV12-4 and TRBJ1-1, with a possible D match to TRBD1 (5 bases). This sequence originates from a middle-aged man with non-small cell lung cancer. Here the CDR3 reads CASSSTASTKEAFF. Written as DNA, the CDR3 is TGTGCCAGCAGTTCGACAGCTTCTACAAAGGAAGCTTTCTTT.